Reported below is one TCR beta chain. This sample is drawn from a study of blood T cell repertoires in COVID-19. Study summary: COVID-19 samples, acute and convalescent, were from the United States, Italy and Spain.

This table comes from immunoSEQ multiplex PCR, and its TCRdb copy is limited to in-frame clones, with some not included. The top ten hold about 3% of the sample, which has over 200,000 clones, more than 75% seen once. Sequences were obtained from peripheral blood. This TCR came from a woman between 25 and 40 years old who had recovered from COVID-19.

Here the CDR3 DNA reads TGTGCCAGCAGCTTGGAAAGGGGACAGGGCATAGATACGCAGTATTTT. It yields the protein CASSLERGQGIDTQYF. The chain combines TRBV5-6 with TRBJ2-3, with TRBD1 matching over 9 bases. The CDR3 runs to 16 residues. J gave up 5 bases and V 0 bases, and 7 bases lay outside the gene matches. Germline V gene data show CDR1 as SGHDT and CDR2 as YYEEEE.